Reported below is one TCR beta chain. What it recognizes is unknown. This sample was included in a study of persistence of HIV-infected CD4 T cells. About the research overall: Donors had been on suppressive ART for a median of roughly eight years. A couple of participants gave one leukapheresis sample; others gave up to roughly 180 mL blood repeatedly.

This was the immunoSEQ version 4 assay in survey mode. Genomic DNA was diluted to 10 ng/uL, up to 1 ug per sample. Only in-frame clones appear in the TCRdb table, and some are missing; sequencing was by immunoSEQ multiplex PCR. The table shows more than 15,000 clones, with around three quarters occurring only once. V lost 2 bases to trimming and J lost 0 bases, with 11 bases between them. Germline lookup yields CDR1 SGHRS and CDR2 YFSETQ. The CDR3 is 15 residues long. Cells were stimulated with CMV-infected fibroblast lysates at 8 to 10 ug/mL. Responding CD4+ T cells were sorted by upregulation of both CD40 ligand and CD69. PBMCs were depleted of CD8+ T cells before stimulation.

Sample: CD4+ T cells sorted from PBMCs after roughly 18-hour stimulation, taken from a patient who received antiretroviral therapy. The sequence was obtained from an adult man with HIV who was CMV-seropositive. This sequence joins TRBV5-1 and TRBJ2-5; D possibly uses TRBD1 or TRBD2 (6 bases each). CDR3 residues: CASSFEGGNQETQYF. For the CDR3, the DNA is TGCGCCAGCAGCTTCGAGGGGGGAAACCAAGAGACCCAGTACTTC.